This T cell receptor (beta chain) was recorded in a study of T cells in Graves' hyperthyroidism and ophthalmopathy. Researchers amplified the TCR beta CDR3 regions from RNA transcripts. A first-round RT-PCR of the TCR CDR3 used the HTBI primer set. TCRdb reprocessed the multiplex PCR reads via MiXCR and lists one record per CDR3 protein. The sample contains roughly 500,000 distinct CDR3 sequences, about 14% of which appear only once. Each diagnosis drew on symptoms, thyroxine, TRAb, thyroid ultrasound and orbital computed tomography findings. This CDR3 is 15 amino acids long. Between the trimmed V and J ends, which lost 4 bases and 5 bases, there was a span of 18 bases. CDR1 and CDR2 (germline): SGHRS, YFSETQ. A note on this clonotype: With a much larger clone just one base away, this may be a read error.

The rearrangement uses TRBV5-1 and TRBJ1-1, with D uncertain. Sequencing was done on a sample of blood. This clonotype was sampled from a woman under 40 with Graves' hyperthyroidism that later progressed to Graves' ophthalmopathy. In DNA, the CDR3 is TGCGCCAGCAGCCCCCAGATAGGGCAGAGGACTGAAGCTTTCTTT. It translates to CASSPQIGQRTEAFF.